Reported below is one T cell receptor beta chain. Measured with immunoSEQ multiplex PCR; TCRdb has only the in-frame clones, and not every one. The sample lists around 290,000 clones; approximately 88% were seen once. The data derive from a study of blood T cell repertoires in COVID-19. This study enrolled people aged about 18 to 90 from approximately 25 US geographic areas. V lost 7 bases to trimming and J lost 0 bases, with 15 bases between them. Per the germline V gene, CDR1 is SGHAT and CDR2 is FQNNGV. This CDR3 has 15 amino acids. The source is a middle-aged woman who had recovered from COVID-19. What was sequenced was PBMCs or T cells enriched from blood (not recorded which). The chain combines TRBV11-2 with TRBJ1-2; D is ambiguous. In DNA, the CDR3 is TGTGCCAGCAAGGAGGGTGTCGTAACTAACTATGGCTACACCTTC. The encoded protein is CASKEGVVTNYGYTF.